The 21 T cell receptor beta chains below all came from one sample that was sequenced in a study of blood T cell repertoires in COVID-19. This table comes from immunoSEQ multiplex PCR, and its TCRdb copy is limited to in-frame clones, with some not included. The profile covers 310,000 or so clones, with 87% appearing a single time and about 2.2% taken by the ten largest. Sequencing input: peripheral blood. The receptor set was obtained from a woman in her 50s who had recovered from COVID-19.

This chain connects TRBV7-2 to TRBJ2-2; TRBD2 matches at 7 bases. This CDR3 region has 18 residues. After removal of 5 bases from V and 5 bases from J, the junction contained 17 bases not matched to a gene. The germline V gene encodes CDR1 SGHTA and CDR2 FQGNSA. The CDR3 loop is CASSLQFMRGTGTGELFF. The CDR3 region has the DNA TGTGCCAGCAGCCTACAATTTATGCGGGGGACGGGAACCGGGGAGCTGTTTTTT.

V usage is TRBV4-3 and J usage is TRBJ2-1; TRBD2 aligns across 7 bases. Trimming removed 4 bases from V and 2 bases from J; junction bases left unmatched: 5. Germline CDR1 reads LGHNA; CDR2 reads YSLEER. This CDR3 comprises 15 residues. The CDR3 nucleotides read TGCGCCAGCAGCCTTACTAGCGAACCCTACAATGAGCAGTTCTTC. This translates into CASSLTSEPYNEQFF.

The V and J genes are TRBV11-2 and TRBJ1-1; the D is unclear. Trimming took 3 bases from V and 1 from J, leaving 6 bases between them. Per the germline V gene, CDR1 is SGHAT and CDR2 is FQNNGV. The CDR3 spans 13 residues. The CDR3 region has the DNA TGTGCCAGCAGCTTGGGCCGGAACACTGAAGCTTTCTTT. It is translated as CASSLGRNTEAFF.

The V call is TRBV12-2, the J call TRBJ2-1; whether TRBD2, the table's D call, matches the DNA was not checked. TRBV12-2 is annotated as a pseudogene. The CDR3 loop spans 21 amino acids. The CDR3 reads CASRLGPGLAGRERSYNEQFF. CDR3 nucleotide sequence: TGTGCAAGTCGCTTAGGACCGGGACTAGCGGGAAGGGAGAGGTCCTACAATGAGCAGTTCTTC.

The CDR3 sequence: CASSKQTRDRGRNTEAFF. The CDR3 nucleotides read TGTGCCAGCAGTAAACAAACCCGGGACAGGGGGCGGAACACTGAAGCTTTCTTT. This sequence joins TRBV28 and TRBJ1-1; 12 bases are a match to TRBD1. Trimming at V came to 5 bases and at J to 1 base, leaving 11 bases not matched to a gene. The CDR3 has 18 amino acids. Germline CDR1 MDHEN, CDR2 SYDVKM.

The J gene is TRBJ1-4, the V gene TRBV28; possible D gene TRBD1, 5 bases. V lost 5 bases and J lost 6, with 13 bases in between. Germline V lookup: CDR1 MDHEN, CDR2 SYDVKM. This CDR3 is built from 14 residues. The CDR3 loop is CASSPPGRDEKLFF. As DNA, the CDR3 is TGTGCCAGCAGTCCGCCCGGCAGGGATGAAAAACTGTTTTTT.

The chain employs TRBV2 and TRBJ2-1; D is undetermined. Germline V CDR1 and CDR2: SNHLY, FYNNEI. V lost 6 bases, J lost 4 bases, and 10 bases lay in between. The length of the CDR3 is 13 residues. The CDR3 loop reads CASREPTYNEQFF. DNA of the CDR3: TGTGCCAGCAGGGAACCCACTTACAATGAGCAGTTCTTC.

This chain links TRBV5-4 with TRBJ1-2, with TRBD1 matching 8 bases. The J segment lost 6 bases and the V segment lost 4 bases, leaving 5 bases of the junction unmatched. The germline gives CDR1 SGHNT, CDR2 YYREEE (reference sequence). The CDR3 loop spans 13 amino acids. For the CDR3, the DNA is TGTGCCAGCAGCCTAGACAGGGGAGATGGCTACACCTTC. This gives the protein CASSLDRGDGYTF.

The V and J genes are TRBV29-1 and TRBJ2-7; D is undetermined. This CDR3 has 12 residues. Germline CDR1 and CDR2: SQVTM and ANQGSEA. V shed 1 base and J shed 1 base, with 5 bases lying between them. CDR3: CSVEADSYEQYF. The CDR3 DNA follows: TGCAGCGTTGAAGCAGATTCCTACGAGCAGTACTTC.

J is TRBJ2-7 and V is TRBV27; D gene ambiguous. V was pared by 6 bases and J by 2 bases, with 14 bases between. Germline lookup yields CDR1 MNHEY and CDR2 SMNVEV (reference sequence). The length of the CDR3 is 14 residues. The CDR3 here is CASRTLGSTYEQYF. In nucleotides, the CDR3 is TGTGCCAGCAGAACCCTCGGGTCTACCTACGAGCAGTACTTC.

The V gene is TRBV5-1, the J gene TRBJ2-2; 7 bases are shared with TRBD1. This CDR3 has 16 residues. Trimming cost V 2 bases and J 7 bases; bases outside gene matches: 11. The germline V gene encodes CDR1 SGHRS and CDR2 YFSETQ. The CDR3 sequence: CASSFATGIVFGELFF. The CDR3 nucleotides read TGCGCCAGCAGCTTTGCGACAGGGATAGTTTTCGGGGAGCTGTTTTTT. Drawing the rest from reference TRBV5-1 and TRBJ2-2, the complete variable domain is KAGVTQTPRYLIKTRGQQVTLSCSPISGHRSVSWYQQTPGQGLQFLFEYFSETQRNKGNFPGRFSGRQFSNSRSEMNVSTLELGDSALYLCASSFATGIVFGELFFGEGSRLTVL.

About this clone itself: One end of the junction fails to match germline, which may point to a read error. The V and J genes are TRBV6-5 and TRBJ2-7; 7 nucleotides line up with TRBD1. The CDR3 totals 12 residues. In germline, CDR1 is MNHEY, CDR2 SVGAGI. The CDR3: CASSYPSGQQYF. The CDR3 DNA follows: TGTGCCAGCAGTTACCCCTCGGGACAGCAATACTTC.

CDR3 DNA sequence: TGCAGCGCCGCCGGGACAGGGAACACTGAAGCTTTCTTT. Amino acid sequence: CSAAGTGNTEAFF. V is TRBV29-1 and J is TRBJ1-1; 8 nucleotides agree with TRBD1. Trimming took 7 bases from V and 1 from J; bases not matched to a gene: 5. CDR3 size: 13 residues. The germline gives CDR1 SQVTM, CDR2 ANQGSEA.

This clone was seen more than once but under ten times. The chain is built from TRBV28 and TRBJ2-7, with 9 bases fitting TRBD1. The ends lost 8 bases at V and 3 bases at J; junction bases unmatched: 11. The CDR3 spans 15 residues. Germline V gene lookup returns CDR1 MDHEN and CDR2 SYDVKM. The CDR3, as DNA: TGTGCCAGCCACCCGGGTGGGACAGGGAGCTACGAGCAGTACTTC. Its translation is CASHPGGTGSYEQYF.

V gene TRBV28 combines with J gene TRBJ1-2; possibly TRBD1 for D (6 bases). The V and J ends lost 5 bases and 4 bases respectively, with 29 bases between them. Germline V gives CDR1 MDHEN, CDR2 SYDVKM. The CDR3 runs to 19 residues. This CDR3 is CASSASLSGQSRPIYGYTF. CDR3 in DNA: TGTGCCAGCAGTGCGTCATTATCCGGACAGTCAAGACCAATCTATGGCTACACCTTC.

The chain employs TRBV5-5 and TRBJ1-5; D gene uncertain. The length of the CDR3 is 16 residues. V shed 0 bases and J shed 1 base, with 11 bases lying between them. Germline assignment: CDR1 SGHKS and CDR2 YYEKEE (reference sequence). The CDR3 region is CASSLDPGISNQPQHF. CDR3 coding DNA: TGTGCCAGCAGCTTGGATCCGGGAATCAGCAATCAGCCCCAGCATTTT. The full variable domain, completed using reference TRBV5-5 and TRBJ1-5, is DAGVTQSPTHLIKTRGQQVTLRCSPISGHKSVSWYQQVLGQGPQFIFQYYEKEERGRGNFPDRFSARQFPNYSSELNVNALLLGDSALYLCASSLDPGISNQPQHFGDGTRLSIL.

V is TRBV4-2 and J is TRBJ2-2, with D tentatively TRBD1 (5 bases). CDR3 length equals 16 residues. Trimming cost V 5 bases and J 1 base, with 14 bases left between them. The germline V gene has CDR1 LGHNA and CDR2 YNFKEQ. CDR3 DNA: TGTGCCAGCAGCGGGTTGGGGCAGGGGAACACCGGGGAGCTGTTTTTT. It encodes CASSGLGQGNTGELFF.

Only a few counts were recorded for this clone. This chain joins TRBV18 and TRBJ2-2; TRBD1 matches at 7 bases. Germline V CDR1 and CDR2: KGHSH, LQKENI. The V and J ends lost 3 bases and 2 bases, in that order; junction bases with no gene match: 3. CDR3 size: 15 residues. CDR3 loop: CASSPRTGNTGELFF. The CDR3 DNA is TGTGCCAGCTCACCCAGGACAGGAAACACCGGGGAGCTGTTTTTT.

The sample holds a few counts of this clone. This sample includes further DNA sequences coding for the same CDR3. The genes are TRBV19 and TRBJ1-5; unclear D gene. V was pared by 2 bases and J by 0 bases, with 5 bases between. This CDR3 is 14 amino acids long. Germline CDR1 reads LNHDA; CDR2 reads SQIVND (reference sequence). CDR3 DNA: TGTGCCAGTAGTATACGGGATAGCAATCAGCCCCAGCATTTT. It codes for CASSIRDSNQPQHF.

The genes are TRBV7-9 and TRBJ2-7; D may be TRBD1 (5 bases). From germline, CDR1 is SEHNR and CDR2 FQNEAQ (reference sequence). CDR3 size: 14 residues. V lost 0 bases, J lost 5 bases, and 11 bases lay in between. The CDR3 spells CASSLASGSDEQYF. For the CDR3, the DNA is TGTGCCAGCAGCTTAGCTTCAGGGTCCGACGAGCAGTACTTC.

J is TRBJ2-6 and V is TRBV19; 7 bases match TRBD2. V trimming: 3 bases; J trimming: 2 bases; junction bases outside the gene matches: 4. The CDR3 consists of 16 residues. Germline V lookup: CDR1 LNHDA, CDR2 SQIVND (reference sequence). The CDR3 DNA is TGTGCCAGTAGTATTTCCGGGGGGACTGGGGCCAACGTCCTGACTTTC. Its protein is CASSISGGTGANVLTF. Variable domain in full (rest from reference TRBV19 and TRBJ2-6): DGGITQSPKYLFRKEGQNVTLSCEQNLNHDAMYWYRQDPGQGLRLIYYSQIVNDFQKGDIAEGYSVSREKKESFPLTVTSAQKNPTAFYLCASSISGGTGANVLTFGAGSRLTVL.